These 18 T cell receptor beta chains were sequenced from one sample in a study of cytomegalovirus exposure and HLA in healthy donors. PCR was performed using 60 Vbeta and 13 Jbeta primers. The assay was immunoSEQ multiplex PCR, and TCRdb's table has in-frame clones only and misses some. This sample carries roughly 190,000 clones, over 75% of them seen once, and the ten largest clones take roughly 10%. Material for sequencing was PBMCs. The receptor source for this set is a woman between 50 and 59 years old in good health and CMV-seropositive.

The chain combines TRBV5-1 with TRBJ2-1; 13 positions match TRBD2. Losses at the gene ends were 4 bases for V and 7 bases for J; bases not matched to a gene: 5. Germline V lookup: CDR1 SGHRS, CDR2 YFSETQ. The CDR3 totals 15 residues. The CDR3 protein is CASSAGTSGANEQFF. DNA for the CDR3: TGCGCCAGCAGCGCCGGGACTAGCGGGGCTAATGAGCAGTTCTTC.

J is TRBJ2-7 and V is TRBV6-1; TRBD1 agrees at 7 bases. Trimming cost V 7 bases and J 2 bases; bases outside gene matches: 8. CDR1 is MNHNS, CDR2 SASEGT, per germline. There are 14 residues in the CDR3. For the CDR3, the DNA is TGTGCCAGCACCATGAACAGGGGAACCTACGAGCAGTACTTC. As protein: CASTMNRGTYEQYF.

V gene TRBV15 combines with J gene TRBJ2-3, with 7 positions matching TRBD2. V lost 5 bases and J lost 2; bases outside the gene matches: 7. Germline V gene sequence: CDR1 LNHNV, CDR2 YYDKDF (reference sequence). The length of the CDR3 is 15 residues. The CDR3 bases are TGTGCCACCAGCTTAGGGCGGGAGATCACAGATACGCAGTATTTT. Residues: CATSLGREITDTQYF.

In its sample, this clone was seen a few times. This specimen includes other DNA sequences encoding the same CDR3. The rearrangement uses TRBV27 and TRBJ1-1; 7 nucleotides line up with TRBD1. Trimming took 2 bases from V and 0 from J; bases not matched to a gene: 0. In germline, CDR1 is MNHEY, CDR2 SMNVEV (reference sequence). The CDR3 loop spans 14 amino acids. CDR3 amino acids: CASSLDRVNTEAFF. The CDR3 nucleotides are TGTGCCAGCAGTTTAGACAGGGTGAACACTGAAGCTTTCTTT.

The chain has TRBV7-6 and TRBJ2-7, with D perhaps matching TRBD1 (6 bases). Germline V gene sequence: CDR1 SGHVS, CDR2 FNYEAQ. V was clipped by 3 bases and J by 3 bases, with 9 bases between them. The CDR3 spans 13 residues. CDR3 protein: CASSLGAYYEQYF. DNA for the CDR3: TGTGCCAGCAGCTTGGGGGCTTACTACGAGCAGTACTTC. The full variable domain, in which reference TRBV7-6 and TRBJ2-7 provide the parts outside the CDR3, is GAGVSQSPRYKVTKRGQDVALRCDPISGHVSLYWYRQALGQGPEFLTYFNYEAQQDKSGLPNDRFSAERPEGSISTLTIQRTEQRDSAMYRCASSLGAYYEQYFGPGTRLTVT.

This clone was seen more than once but under ten times. The chain has TRBV6-4 and TRBJ2-2; the match to TRBD2 covers 11 bases. Unmatched junction bases numbered 4, after V lost 4 bases and J lost 6 bases. This CDR3 has 15 residues. The germline V gene has CDR1 MRHNA and CDR2 SNTAGT. DNA of the CDR3: TGTGCCAGCAGTGCGACTAGCGGGGACCCCGGGGAGCTGTTTTTT. It encodes CASSATSGDPGELFF.

The rearrangement links TRBV7-3 to TRBJ1-3; 8 bases match TRBD1. The CDR3 consists of 14 residues. Germline CDR1 and CDR2: SGHTA and FQGTGA. The ends lost 4 bases at V and 4 bases at J; junction bases unmatched: 3. This CDR3 is CASSSGQAGNTIYF. The CDR3 region has the DNA TGTGCCAGCAGCTCGGGACAGGCCGGAAACACCATATATTTT.

The chain joins TRBV11-1 to TRBJ2-7; a weak D match, TRBD1 (5 bases). The CDR3 sequence is 13 residues long. Per the germline V gene, CDR1 is SGHAT and CDR2 is FQDESV (reference sequence). Trimming shortened V by 0 bases and J by 2 bases, and 5 bases separated the two germline ends. As DNA, the CDR3 is TGTGCCAGCAGCTTAGCGGGGCCCTACGAGCAGTACTTC. It is translated as CASSLAGPYEQYF.

This clone showed up just a few times. The J gene is TRBJ1-1, the V gene TRBV7-3; D call uncertain. Germline V lookup: CDR1 SGHTA, CDR2 FQGTGA. This CDR3 region has 15 residues. Between the trimmed V and J ends, which lost 1 base and 1 base, there was a span of 10 bases. CDR3: CASSLSTGRNTEAFF. The CDR3 DNA follows: TGTGCCAGCAGCTTAAGCACGGGAAGGAACACTGAAGCTTTCTTT.

The V gene is TRBV15, the J gene TRBJ2-1, with 7 positions matching TRBD2. Germline values: CDR1 LNHNV, CDR2 YYDKDF (reference sequence). The CDR3 runs 15 residues. Germline trimming cut 5 bases from V and 0 bases from J; bases unmatched to any gene: 4. The CDR3 nucleotides read TGTGCCACCAGCTGGGGGGGAAGCTCCTACAATGAGCAGTTCTTC. Translating it yields CATSWGGSSYNEQFF.

The CDR3 sequence is CASSYPGDSPLHF. The CDR3 DNA reads as TGTGCCAGCAGTTACCCCGGTGATTCACCCCTCCACTTT. The chain uses TRBV6-5 and TRBJ1-6; D uncertain. This CDR3 has 13 residues. Trimming shortened V by 2 bases and J by 8 bases, and 7 bases separated the two germline ends. In germline, CDR1 is MNHEY, CDR2 SVGAGI.

The chain is built from TRBV4-1 and TRBJ1-3; weak D call: TRBD1 (6 bases). Germline lookup yields CDR1 MGHRA and CDR2 YSYEKL. This CDR3 has 15 residues. The V and J ends lost 3 bases and 2 bases respectively, with 11 bases between them. The CDR3 here is CASSQGQGPGNTIYF. DNA for the CDR3: TGCGCCAGCAGCCAGGGCCAGGGGCCTGGAAACACCATATATTTT.

The chain has TRBV2 and TRBJ2-7, with D possibly TRBD1 on 6 matching bases. Germline V lookup: CDR1 SNHLY, CDR2 FYNNEI. CDR3 length: 15 amino acids. V gave up 4 bases and J gave up 5 bases, with 18 bases separating them. CDR3 coding DNA: TGTGCCAGCAGTGTAGGATTCGGCAGGGGTCACGAGCAGTACTTC. Translated: CASSVGFGRGHEQYF.

V is TRBV6-1 and J is TRBJ2-1, with 7 bases that match TRBD2. J lost 0 bases, V lost 4 bases, and 0 bases had no gene match. Germline CDR1 reads MNHNS; CDR2 reads SASEGT. The CDR3 spans 14 residues. The CDR3 DNA sequence: TGTGCCAGCAGTGGGGGGGGCTCCTACAATGAGCAGTTCTTC. This codes for CASSGGGSYNEQFF.

The chain couples TRBV13 to TRBJ1-1; TRBD1 matches 10 bases. Per germline, CDR1 PRHDT and CDR2 FYEKMQ (reference sequence). This CDR3 has 15 amino acids. Germline trimming cut 3 bases from V and 2 bases from J; bases unmatched to any gene: 3. The CDR3 DNA reads as TGTGCCAGCAGCTTCCGGACAGGGGGAAACACTGAAGCTTTCTTT. As protein: CASSFRTGGNTEAFF.

As concerns this clone: Within the sample, other DNA sequences also encode this same CDR3. The chain carries TRBV23-1 and TRBJ1-1, with no clear D. TRBV23-1 is an ORF for which the function is uncertain. V was clipped by 4 bases and J by 3 bases, with 15 bases between them. The CDR3 has 15 amino acids. For the CDR3, the DNA is TGCGCCAGCAGTCGGGCGAGACGAAAGGACACTGAAGCTTTCTTT. Its translation is CASSRARRKDTEAFF.

The rearrangement joins TRBV7-2 to TRBJ1-2, with D uncertain. This CDR3 is built from 13 residues. Germline V gene lookup returns CDR1 SGHTA and CDR2 FQGNSA. Trimming removed 3 bases from V and 7 bases from J, with 12 bases in between. CDR3 loop: CASSFNRVGGYTF. CDR3 nucleotide sequence: TGTGCCAGCAGCTTTAACAGAGTCGGTGGCTACACCTTC.

The rearrangement uses TRBV7-2 and TRBJ2-2, with 10 bases lining up with TRBD2. The CDR3 covers 17 residues. V lost 2 bases to trimming and J lost 0 bases; unmatched junction nucleotides: 3. From germline, CDR1 is SGHTA and CDR2 FQGNSA. CDR3 coding DNA: TGTGCCAGCAGCTTACTAGCGGGGGCCTCGAACACCGGGGAGCTGTTTTTT. Its translation is CASSLLAGASNTGELFF.